What follows is one T cell receptor beta chain and its context. The antigen it binds to is not known. No much larger clonotype is one base removed from it; base qualities were not supplied. This specimen belongs to a study of blood T cell repertoires in COVID-19 (dated by TCRdb to the early 2020s). As for the study more broadly: The collaborator samples originated in the United States, Italy and Spain and spanned the acute and convalescent phases of COVID-19. The samples were drawn from the first 160 participants of the ongoing ImmuneRACE study and from 1,254 subjects provided by 6 global collaborators. Subjects who had been exposed to COVID-19, were actively infected with it, or had recovered from it provided the deeply sampled blood TCRbeta repertoires that made up the dataset. The prospective study material was composed of cDNA or gDNA derived from T cells, B-cell-depleted T cells, or PBMCs. Where available, HLA class I and class II types were taken from metadata supplied by the sample provider and were not determined by assay-based typing. The repertoires were released in a freely available public database meant as a resource for research on the immune response to SARS-CoV-2. Sample metadata almost always included a de-identified subject ID, COVID-19 status, age in years and sex.

The immunoSEQ Assay, a bias-controlled multiplex PCR, was used to amplify TCRbeta CDR3 regions from genomic DNA. In the original analysis: Within the assay, amplification of reference gene primers was used to estimate how many nucleated cells each sample contained. Sequence reads were collapsed and filtered to measure the absolute abundance of every unique TCRbeta CDR3 rearrangement. For each sample, productive Simpson clonality was calculated as the square root of Simpson's diversity index over productive rearrangements. TCRdb limited this immuneACCESS table to in-frame rearrangements with V and J called. A share of clones is missing; checked studies link under half to unresolved V genes, and the rest is unexplained. That table is the source of V, J and clone size, and D and trimming were worked out from the DNA. Counted in this sample were 270,000 or so clones; 81% of them appeared once. The ten largest clones take up 2.5% to 3.5% of the sample.

What the work shows at the level of the full study, not this receptor alone: How much clinical and demographic metadata was included differed by source and by participant, and the metadata was provided uncurated.

The collaborating institutions used their own protocols to collect whole blood in K2EDTA tubes. For TCRbeta analysis, collaborator samples were shipped as frozen whole blood, as isolated PBMCs, or as DNA extracted from either sample type. V and J are truncated by 5 bases and 9 bases respectively, leaving an intervening sequence of 20 bases. CDR1 and CDR2, looked up from the germline V gene, are SGHTA and FQGNSA. From the cysteine through the phenylalanine, the CDR3 covers 15 amino acids. The retained sequence is limited to the CDR3, 45 bases, with the frame set at the first base. The TCR was taken from an older woman with active or convalescent COVID-19. Sequenced material: peripheral blood. The rearrangement combines TRBV7-2 with TRBJ2-1; TRBD1 is possibly the D segment (6 matching bases). DNA sequence: TGTGCCAGCAGCCCATTGGGGGCAGGTACGGGTGAGCAGTTCTTC. Its protein is CASSPLGAGTGEQFF. The full variable domain, completed from the reference TRBV7-2 and TRBJ2-1 proteins outside the CDR3, reads GAGVSQSPSNKVTEKGKDVELRCDPISGHTALYWYRQSLGQGLEFLIYFQGNSAPDKSGLPSDRFSAERTGGSVSTLTIQRTQQEDSAVYLCASSPLGAGTGEQFFGPGTRLTVL.